The next 24 T cell receptor beta chains were all read from a single sample in a study of control samples from healthy donors and cancer patients. Using immunoSEQ multiplex PCR, the repertoire was profiled, and TCRdb retains in-frame clones only, with some absent. The sample consists of 250,000 to 300,000 clones, 82% of them appearing once. Specimen: PBMCs. These TCRs come from a woman aged 60-75 years with lung cancer.

Written as DNA, the CDR3 is TGTGCCAGCAGCTTGGGGACAGGGGGACTAGCGGGAGAAGAGACCCAGTACTTC. Protein product: CASSLGTGGLAGEETQYF. The chain links TRBV7-9 to TRBJ2-5, with 14 bases fitting TRBD2. The J segment lost 3 bases and the V segment lost 3 bases, leaving 9 bases of the junction unmatched. The CDR3 sequence is 18 residues long. Germline assignment: CDR1 SEHNR and CDR2 FQNEAQ (reference sequence).

The V gene is TRBV5-1, the J gene TRBJ2-1; 9 nucleotides agree with TRBD2. The CDR3 covers 14 residues. J was trimmed by 5 bases and V by 0 bases; bases with no gene match: 0. Germline V gives CDR1 SGHRS, CDR2 YFSETQ. CDR3 loop: CASSLGTSDNEQFF. The CDR3 DNA sequence: TGCGCCAGCAGCTTGGGGACTAGCGACAATGAGCAGTTCTTC. The full variable domain, its missing parts supplied by reference TRBV5-1 and TRBJ2-1, is KAGVTQTPRYLIKTRGQQVTLSCSPISGHRSVSWYQQTPGQGLQFLFEYFSETQRNKGNFPGRFSGRQFSNSRSEMNVSTLELGDSALYLCASSLGTSDNEQFFGPGTRLTVL.

J is TRBJ2-3 and V is TRBV24-1; D gene ambiguous. Trimming left V 5 bases short and J 0 bases short, with 11 bases between. This CDR3 contains 15 residues. CDR1 is KGHDR, CDR2 SFDVKD, per germline. For the CDR3, the DNA is TGTGCCACCAGTGCACCGGGCTCTAGCACAGATACGCAGTATTTT. As protein: CATSAPGSSTDTQYF.

The chain uses TRBV6-5 and TRBJ2-3, with 9 bases lining up with TRBD1. The CDR3 has 15 amino acids. J gave up 4 bases and V 2 bases, and 4 bases lay outside the gene matches. The germline CDR1 and CDR2 sequences are MNHEY and SVGAGI. This CDR3 reads CASSYGTGIADTQYF. The DNA of the CDR3 is TGTGCCAGCAGTTACGGGACAGGGATTGCAGATACGCAGTATTTT.

The CDR3 nucleotides read TGTGCCAGCAAGGAGACGGGGATGAACACTGAAGCTTTCTTT. It codes for CASKETGMNTEAFF. V and J are TRBV19 and TRBJ1-1; D remains ambiguous. The CDR3 is made up of 14 amino acids. Trimming stripped 9 bases from V and 0 bases from J, with 14 bases between. Germline loops: CDR1 LNHDA, CDR2 SQIVND (reference sequence). Drawing the rest from reference TRBV19 and TRBJ1-1, the complete variable domain is DGGITQSPKYLFRKEGQNVTLSCEQNLNHDAMYWYRQDPGQGLRLIYYSQIVNDFQKGDIAEGYSVSREKKESFPLTVTSAQKNPTAFYLCASKETGMNTEAFFGQGTRLTVV.

This chain connects TRBV5-1 to TRBJ1-2; D not resolved. The CDR3 contains 15 residues. Deletions cut 1 base from V and 1 base from J, with 11 bases between. Germline lookup yields CDR1 SGHRS and CDR2 YFSETQ. DNA for the CDR3: TGCGCCAGCAGCTTGACAGACCCTTATAACTATGGCTACACCTTC. Translated, it gives CASSLTDPYNYGYTF.

This clone came up many times. The chain carries TRBV6-6 and TRBJ1-1; 9 nucleotides align to TRBD1. The length of the CDR3 is 19 residues. V trimming: 5 bases; J trimming: 4 bases; junction bases outside the gene matches: 20. Germline CDR1 is MNHNY and CDR2 is SVGAGI (reference sequence). Here the CDR3 DNA reads TGTGCCAGCAGTCACAGGTGGAACAGGGGGCGGAATTTTGGCACTGAAGCTTTCTTT. Translation gives CASSHRWNRGRNFGTEAFF.

The chain combines TRBV6-5 with TRBJ1-2, with D perhaps TRBD1 (5 bases). Germline assignment: CDR1 MNHEY and CDR2 SVGAGI. The CDR3 totals 15 residues. The V end lost 5 bases, the J end lost 4 bases, and 17 bases lay between the germline ends. The DNA for the CDR3 is TGTGCCAGCAGTCGCGGCAATGGGGCCAGCTATGGCTACACCTTC. It yields the protein CASSRGNGASYGYTF.

As to this clone: Its ends do not fully match the called genes, so a read error is possible. The rearrangement links TRBV7-8 to TRBJ2-1; the match to TRBD1 covers 10 bases. The CDR3 totals 14 residues. In germline, CDR1 is SGHVS, CDR2 FQNEAQ. CDR3 coding DNA: TGTGCCAGCAGCTTACAAGGACAGGGGGGATGGGTTATCTTC. Its protein is CASSLQGQGGWVIF.

The V gene is TRBV6-5, the J gene TRBJ1-1; D remains unclear. Germline V gives CDR1 MNHEY, CDR2 SVGAGI. With 4 bases removed from V and 4 bases from J, the gap between germline ends came to 16 bases. This CDR3 spans 15 amino acids. The CDR3 nucleotides are TGTGCCAGCAGTTCCGGACTCGTTTTCGGCACTGAAGCTTTCTTT. Its protein product is CASSSGLVFGTEAFF.

This chain links TRBV5-1 with TRBJ2-3; TRBD2 is a possible D gene (6 bases). Germline V gene data show CDR1 as SGHRS and CDR2 as YFSETQ. Trimming took 5 bases from V and 1 from J, leaving 11 bases between them. The CDR3 runs to 14 residues. The CDR3: CASRTSIGTDTQYF. The CDR3 bases are TGCGCCAGCAGAACTAGCATAGGCACAGATACGCAGTATTTT.

The gene calls are TRBV7-9 and TRBJ1-4; unclear D gene. CDR1 SEHNR and CDR2 FQNEAQ come from the germline V gene (reference sequence). With 2 bases removed from V and 8 bases from J, the gap between germline ends came to 12 bases. The CDR3 spans 14 residues. CDR3 amino acids: CASSLNLPNEKLFF. The CDR3 DNA sequence: TGTGCCAGCAGCTTAAACCTCCCCAACGAAAAACTGTTTTTT.

The chain has TRBV5-6 and TRBJ2-3; TRBD2 agrees at 8 bases. In germline, CDR1 is SGHDT, CDR2 YYEEEE. The CDR3 spans 15 residues. V trimming: 2 bases; J trimming: 6 bases; junction bases outside the gene matches: 8. The CDR3 sequence is CASSFGAGAPDTQYF. The DNA of the CDR3 is TGTGCCAGCAGCTTTGGAGCGGGGGCCCCGGATACGCAGTATTTT.

This clone was seen a handful of times. The chain combines TRBV7-2 with TRBJ2-2; 7 nucleotides agree with TRBD2. The trim removed 0 bases at V and 5 bases at J, leaving 6 bases unmatched. Germline V gene data show CDR1 as SGHTA and CDR2 as FQGNSA. The CDR3 runs to 16 residues. The CDR3 loop is CASSLATAGLTGELFF. The CDR3 DNA reads as TGTGCCAGCAGCTTAGCTACAGCGGGGTTAACCGGGGAGCTGTTTTTT.

This chain joins TRBV12-3 or TRBV12-4 and TRBJ2-7; tentative D call: TRBD1 (5 bases). With 5 bases removed from V and 4 bases from J, the gap between germline ends came to 9 bases. CDR3 length: 12 amino acids. The CDR3 protein is CASSRTSYEQYF. The DNA of the CDR3 is TGTGCCAGCAGTCGGACATCTTACGAGCAGTACTTC.

The rearrangement joins TRBV29-1 to TRBJ1-3; weak D call: TRBD1 (6 bases). The CDR3 is 14 residues long. Germline CDR1 and CDR2: SQVTM and ANQGSEA. Trimming removed 7 bases from V and 0 bases from J, with 13 bases in between. The CDR3 DNA sequence: TGCAGCGGGGGGGGCAGCATCTCTGGAAACACCATATATTTT. The encoded protein is CSGGGSISGNTIYF.

This clone has a single count. This rearrangement joins TRBV5-1 to TRBJ1-4; maybe TRBD1 (5 bases). The CDR3 has 15 residues. Trimming removed 3 bases from V and 5 bases from J, with 14 bases in between. The V gene's germline CDR1 is SGHRS and CDR2 YFSETQ. CDR3 sequence: CASSSSGTSNEKLFF. CDR3 in DNA: TGCGCCAGCAGCTCATCCGGGACCTCCAATGAAAAACTGTTTTTT.

Notes on this clone: The sample holds other DNA sequences that translate to the same CDR3. This sequence joins TRBV2 and TRBJ2-7; the D is unclear. Germline V gene data show CDR1 as SNHLY and CDR2 as FYNNEI. With 6 bases removed from V and 1 base from J, the gap between germline ends came to 4 bases. CDR3 size: 11 residues. The CDR3 coding sequence is TGTGCCAGCAGCGCATCCTACGAGCAGTACTTC. Its protein product is CASSASYEQYF.

This clone was seen more than once but under ten times. This chain links TRBV2 with TRBJ1-5; no reliable D call. Germline V gene sequence: CDR1 SNHLY, CDR2 FYNNEI. With 7 bases removed from V and 7 bases from J, the gap between germline ends came to 14 bases. The CDR3 has 13 amino acids. CDR3 sequence: CASTRDPPQPQHF. CDR3 nucleotide sequence: TGTGCCAGCACTAGGGATCCCCCCCAGCCCCAGCATTTT.

The chain is built from TRBV3-1 (or the pseudogene TRBV3-2) and TRBJ1-1; D is ambiguous. The germline V gene has CDR1 LGHDT and CDR2 YNNKEL (reference sequence). The CDR3 covers 15 residues. V shed 6 bases and J shed 1 base, with 15 bases lying between them. The CDR3, as DNA: TGTGCCAGCAGACCCCCCGGACCCTCGAACACTGAAGCTTTCTTT. It specifies CASRPPGPSNTEAFF.

This rearrangement joins TRBV29-1 to TRBJ1-1, with TRBD1 matching over 8 bases. Unmatched junction bases numbered 13, after V lost 7 bases and J lost 9 bases. CDR1 and CDR2 (germline): SQVTM, ANQGSEA. This CDR3 region has 13 residues. Here the CDR3 DNA reads TGCAGCGGAATACAGACAGGGGTTGAGAAAGCTTTCTTT. Its translation: CSGIQTGVEKAFF.

This sequence joins TRBV3-1 (or the pseudogene TRBV3-2) and TRBJ1-2; D is ambiguous. The germline V and J ends were trimmed by 6 bases and 1 base, with 12 bases remaining between them. The length of the CDR3 is 14 residues. Per the germline V gene, CDR1 is LGHDT and CDR2 is YNNKEL (reference sequence). CDR3 nucleotide sequence: TGTGCCAGCAGTTCCTCTGCAGTTAACTATGGCTACACCTTC. Translating it yields CASSSSAVNYGYTF.

The genes are TRBV3-1 (or the pseudogene TRBV3-2) and TRBJ1-1, with D possibly being TRBD1 (6 bases). Deletions cut 4 bases from V and 5 bases from J, with 14 bases between. Looked up from germline, CDR1 is LGHDT and CDR2 is YNNKEL (reference sequence). This CDR3 has 14 amino acids. For the CDR3, the DNA is TGTGCCAGCAGCCTTGGAGGGGGGCGGACTGAAGCTTTCTTT. Its protein is CASSLGGGRTEAFF.

The chain links TRBV7-8 to TRBJ1-1; tentatively, D is TRBD1 (6 bases). CDR1 and CDR2 from the germline V gene are SGHVS and FQNEAQ. The V and J ends lost 3 bases and 0 bases respectively, with 14 bases between them. The CDR3 totals 16 residues. The CDR3 here is CASSLMSRTVNTEAFF. In nucleotides, the CDR3 is TGTGCCAGCAGCTTGATGAGTCGGACAGTGAACACTGAAGCTTTCTTT.